This T cell receptor (beta chain) originates from a study of patients and donors after allogeneic stem cell transplantation. TCRdb recomputed calls from the RT-PCR reads with MiXCR, one row per CDR3 protein. The data hold 200,000 to 250,000 distinct CDR3 sequences, with roughly an eighth observed a single time. There are 12 residues in the CDR3. CDR1 is DFQATT and CDR2 is SNEGSKA in the germline V gene (reference sequence). Notes on this clonotype: One end of the junction is discordant with germline, which a read error may explain.

The receptor was derived from a human donor who was either an allogeneic HSCT recipient or a stem cell or donor lymphocyte infusion donor (not recorded which). It is not recorded whose cells these are; they may come from a transplant donor. This chain joins TRBV20-1 and TRBJ1-1, with unresolved D. Sequenced sample: blood, either unsorted or a sorted T cell fraction (not recorded which). CDR3 in amino acids: CSAKPGNAEAFF. The CDR3 DNA is TGCAGTGCTAAACCCGGGAACGCTGAAGCTTTCTTT.